This TCR beta chain was recovered during a study of T-cell reconstitution after alpha-beta-depleted transplantation in children. The study's findings and limits: Once a year had passed after transplant, T-cell counts and diversity came mostly from newly produced T cells. Diversity of TCRbeta at day 60 was high in some patients, arising from surviving recipient T cells and thymic progenitors.

Unique molecular identifiers were used to barcode this TCRbeta library. TCRdb passed the PCR reads through MiXCR, listing each CDR3 protein once. Seen here are hundreds of thousands of distinct CDR3 sequences, 13% observed once, and the top ten hold approximately 2%. This clonotype has a handful of counts. Its specificity is unknown. The CDR3 has 17 amino acids. Germline values: CDR1 SQVTM, CDR2 ANQGSEA. The V and J ends lost 0 bases and 2 bases, in that order; junction bases with no gene match: 13. Sequenced material: PBMCs, mostly from graft donor cells, taken 360 days after TCRalphabeta/CD19-depleted stem cell transplant. The V and J genes are TRBV29-1 and TRBJ2-7; 7 bases fit TRBD2. The TCR was taken from a male patient aged 10 to 17 who had a stem cell transplant for acute myeloid leukemia, so the T cells may come from the graft donor. CDR3 sequence (DNA): TGCAGCGTTGAAGACCCTTTTCCGGGGGGAGACCCCTACGAGCAGTACTTC. Translation: CSVEDPFPGGDPYEQYF.